A selection of T cell receptor beta chains follows, all from one sample in a study of blood T cell repertoires in COVID-19. Assay used: immunoSEQ multiplex PCR; TCRdb lists only in-frame clones, some missing. There are under 70,000 clones in the sample; 88% occur only once, and about 9.4% lies in the top ten. Sequences were obtained from PBMCs or T cells enriched from blood (not recorded which). These receptors all come from a woman aged 40 to 50 who had recovered from COVID-19. Both conserved end residues are part of each CDR3. A D gene is named only where the DNA matches it firmly. The size of a clone is reported for some rows only, either as once, few or many, or as a class for expanded clones.

CATSSLRTGSYEQYF	TGTGCCACCAGCAGCCTCAGGACAGGCTCCTACGAGCAGTACTTC	TRBV15	.	TRBJ2-7	TRBD1
CASSQSWRTDYGYTF	TGTGCCAGCAGCCAATCATGGCGGACTGACTATGGCTACACCTTC	TRBV16	few	TRBJ1-2	.
CASSQDLYRGVTDTQYF	TGTGCCAGCAGCCAAGATCTCTACAGGGGCGTCACAGATACGCAGTATTTT	TRBV3-1/TRBV3-2	.	TRBJ2-3	TRBD1
CASSQAPRPVTGIEQFF	TGTGCCAGCAGCCAAGCCCCCAGACCGGTGACAGGAATTGAGCAGTTCTTC	TRBV3-1/TRBV3-2	.	TRBJ2-1	.
CSVDLTSYNEQFF	TGCAGCGTTGACCTCACATCCTACAATGAGCAGTTCTTC	TRBV29-1	.	TRBJ2-1	.
CASSQVGDRGLSTDTQYF	TGTGCCAGCAGCCAAGTGGGGGACAGGGGGCTTAGCACAGATACGCAGTATTTT	TRBV4-2	.	TRBJ2-3	TRBD1
CASSPVLSSGGVNNEQFF	TGTGCCAGCAGCCCGGTACTCAGTAGCGGGGGAGTGAACAATGAGCAGTTCTTC	TRBV3-1/TRBV3-2	.	TRBJ2-1	TRBD2
CASSFGLDRELFF	TGTGCCAGTAGTTTCGGGTTAGACCGGGAGCTGTTTTTT	TRBV19	once	TRBJ2-2	.
CASSLAGGVPPYNEQFF	TGTGCCAGCAGCTTGGCCGGAGGGGTCCCCCCATACAATGAGCAGTTCTTC	TRBV5-4	.	TRBJ2-1	.
CASSILASSYEQYF	TGTGCCAGTAGTATTTTGGCTAGTAGCTACGAGCAGTACTTC	TRBV19	.	TRBJ2-7	.
CSVEVLGSQPQHF	TGCAGCGTTGAAGTGCTAGGGAGTCAGCCCCAGCATTTT	TRBV29-1	.	TRBJ1-5	.
CASSSRKGHRRDTQYF	TGTGCCAGCAGCTCCAGGAAGGGACACCGGAGGGATACGCAGTATTTT	TRBV7-2	.	TRBJ2-3	.
CASSIRPSAEKLFF	TGTGCCAGCAGCATTAGACCCAGCGCTGAAAAACTGTTTTTT	TRBV7-2	.	TRBJ1-4	.
CSVVGGWGVNEQFF	TGCAGCGTTGTGGGGGGTTGGGGTGTCAATGAGCAGTTCTTC	TRBV29-1	.	TRBJ2-1	.
CASSIQGASIQPQHF	TGTGCCAGCAGTATTCAGGGGGCCAGTATCCAGCCCCAGCATTTT	TRBV27	.	TRBJ1-5	TRBD1
CASRPTGGSLSGYTF	TGTGCCAGCAGACCAACGGGGGGCTCGTTGAGTGGCTACACCTTC	TRBV3-1/TRBV3-2	.	TRBJ1-2	.
CASSLQLAGSLGETQYF	TGTGCCAGCAGCTTACAGCTAGCGGGGTCCCTGGGAGAGACCCAGTACTTC	TRBV7-6	.	TRBJ2-5	TRBD2
CATWQGPGAEAFF	TGTGCCACCTGGCAGGGGCCGGGCGCTGAAGCTTTCTTT	TRBV19	.	TRBJ1-1	.
CASSLDRGHDSYEQYF	TGTGCCAGCAGCTTAGACAGGGGGCATGACTCCTACGAGCAGTACTTC	TRBV7-9	.	TRBJ2-7	TRBD1
CASSLYLRGETQYF	TGCGCCAGCAGCTTGTACCTGAGAGGGGAGACCCAGTACTTC	TRBV5-1	.	TRBJ2-5	.
CASSTRQDEQYF	TGTGCCAGTAGTACGAGACAAGACGAGCAGTACTTC	TRBV19	.	TRBJ2-7	.
CASSVIPTSGAGGELFF	TGTGCCAGCAGCGTAATCCCGACTAGCGGGGCCGGCGGGGAGCTGTTTTTT	TRBV9	.	TRBJ2-2	TRBD2
CASSAYVGAGASYEQYF	TGCGCCAGCAGCGCCTACGTCGGGGCGGGGGCATCCTACGAGCAGTACTTC	TRBV5-1	.	TRBJ2-7	.
CASGPGLVGVFF	TGTGCCAGCGGCCCAGGACTAGTTGGTGTGTTCTTC	TRBV12-3/TRBV12-4	once	TRBJ2-1	TRBD2
CASSILGGEQYF	TGTGCCAGTAGTATTCTGGGGGGGGAGCAGTACTTC	TRBV19	.	TRBJ2-7	TRBD2
CASSGQLNTEAFF	TGTGCCAGCTCGGGACAGCTGAACACTGAAGCTTTCTTT	TRBV19	.	TRBJ1-1	TRBD1
CASSQDGPGLGGYTF	TGCGCCAGCAGCCAAGATGGACCTGGACTTGGAGGCTACACCTTC	TRBV4-1	.	TRBJ1-2	.
CASSSQDRAADSGANVLTF	TGTGCCAGCAGTTCTCAGGACAGGGCTGCTGACTCTGGGGCCAACGTCCTGACTTTC	TRBV27	.	TRBJ2-6	TRBD1
CASSTARDRIYQPQHF	TGTGCCAGTAGTACCGCCAGGGACAGAATTTATCAGCCCCAGCATTTT	TRBV19	.	TRBJ1-5	TRBD1
CASSPGYQETQYF	TGTGCCAGCAGCCCGGGGTACCAAGAGACCCAGTACTTC	TRBV11-2	.	TRBJ2-5	.
CASSLEASGYTDTQYF	TGTGCCAGCAGCTTGGAGGCTAGCGGTTACACAGATACGCAGTATTTT	TRBV5-4	once	TRBJ2-3	TRBD2
CASREGHTIYF	TGTGCCAGCAGGGAGGGCCACACCATATATTTT	TRBV12-3/TRBV12-4	.	TRBJ1-3	.
CASRRLDRAYGYTF	TGTGCCAGCAGACGCTTGGACAGGGCCTATGGCTACACCTTC	TRBV6-5	.	TRBJ1-2	TRBD1